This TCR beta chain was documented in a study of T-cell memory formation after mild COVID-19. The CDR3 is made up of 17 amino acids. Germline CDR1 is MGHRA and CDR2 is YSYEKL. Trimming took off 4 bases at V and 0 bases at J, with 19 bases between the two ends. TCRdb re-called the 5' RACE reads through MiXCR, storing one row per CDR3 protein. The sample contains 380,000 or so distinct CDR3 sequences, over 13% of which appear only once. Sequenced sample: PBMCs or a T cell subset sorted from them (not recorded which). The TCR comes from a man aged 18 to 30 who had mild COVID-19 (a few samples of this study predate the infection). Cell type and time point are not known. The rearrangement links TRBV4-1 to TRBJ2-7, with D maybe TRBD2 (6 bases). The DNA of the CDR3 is TGCGCCAGCAGCCGGGCAGGATTGTCGGAGGGCTCCTACGAGCAGTACTTC. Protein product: CASSRAGLSEGSYEQYF.